The sequence of this T cell receptor beta chain was determined in a study of blood T cell repertoires in COVID-19. At the level of the study: COVID-19 samples collected from the United States, Italy and Spain covered acute and convalescent phases.

Authors' processing steps: Estimation of nucleated cell counts relied on the amplification of reference gene primers. Sequencing used immunoSEQ multiplex PCR; TCRdb keeps in-frame clones, though not all of them. V and J calls and clone size are as listed in that table; D and trimming were resolved from the DNA. The sample consists of 75,000 to 100,000 clones, about 76% of them appearing once. This clone was seen a few times. The CDR3 runs to 12 residues. In germline, CDR1 is MDHEN, CDR2 SYDVKM. V was trimmed by 4 bases and J by 5 bases, leaving 8 bases between them. V is TRBV28 and J is TRBJ1-2; D remains unclear. What was sequenced was peripheral blood. The clonotype originates from a woman of 80 years or more with acute or convalescent COVID-19. CDR3 loop: CASSSNRYGYTF. Written as DNA, the CDR3 is TGTGCCAGCAGTTCGAATCGGTATGGCTACACCTTC.